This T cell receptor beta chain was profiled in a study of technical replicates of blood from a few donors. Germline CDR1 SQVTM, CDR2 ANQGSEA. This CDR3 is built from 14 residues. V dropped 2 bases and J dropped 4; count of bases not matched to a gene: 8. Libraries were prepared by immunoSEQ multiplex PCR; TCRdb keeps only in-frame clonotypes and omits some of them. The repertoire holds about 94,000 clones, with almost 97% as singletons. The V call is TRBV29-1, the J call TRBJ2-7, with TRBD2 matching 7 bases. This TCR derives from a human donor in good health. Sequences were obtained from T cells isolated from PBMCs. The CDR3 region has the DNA TGCAGCGTTGAAAGTGGGAGGGAACTTTACGAGCAGTACTTC. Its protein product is CSVESGRELYEQYF.